The clone carrying this T cell receptor beta chain is a singleton in its sample. The assay was immunoSEQ multiplex PCR, and TCRdb's table has in-frame clones only and misses some. Here the sample spans about 45,000 clones, about nine tenths being singletons. This sample was included in a study of OX40 agonist ivuxolimab in advanced cancers. V was pared by 5 bases and J by 7 bases, with 9 bases between. The CDR3 has 12 amino acids. Germline CDR1 reads SGHVS; CDR2 reads FQNEAQ. The source was CD4+ or CD8+ T cells sorted from blood, collected in a trial of the OX40 agonist ivuxolimab. This chain uses TRBV7-8 with TRBJ2-1; D gene unclear. The clonotype comes from an adult with an advanced solid tumor such as melanoma, head and neck, liver or kidney cancer. This CDR3 is CASSTSVNEQFF. CDR3 nucleotide sequence: TGTGCCAGCAGCACCTCTGTTAATGAGCAGTTCTTC.